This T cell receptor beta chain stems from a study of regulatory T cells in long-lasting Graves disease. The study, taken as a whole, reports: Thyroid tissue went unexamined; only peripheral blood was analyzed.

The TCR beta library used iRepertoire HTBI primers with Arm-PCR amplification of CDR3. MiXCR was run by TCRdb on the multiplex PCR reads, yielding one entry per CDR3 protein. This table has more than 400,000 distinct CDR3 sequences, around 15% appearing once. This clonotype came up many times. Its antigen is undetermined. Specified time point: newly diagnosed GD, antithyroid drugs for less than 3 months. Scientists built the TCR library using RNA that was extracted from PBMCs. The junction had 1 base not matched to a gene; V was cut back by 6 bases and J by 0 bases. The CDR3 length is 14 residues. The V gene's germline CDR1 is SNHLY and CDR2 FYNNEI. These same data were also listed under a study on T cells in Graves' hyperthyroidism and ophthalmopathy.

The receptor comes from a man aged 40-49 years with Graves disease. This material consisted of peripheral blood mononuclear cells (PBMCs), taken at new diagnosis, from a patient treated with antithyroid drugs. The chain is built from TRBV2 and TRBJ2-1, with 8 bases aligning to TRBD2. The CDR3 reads CASRREASYNEQFF. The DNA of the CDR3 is TGTGCCAGCAGGCGGGAGGCCTCCTACAATGAGCAGTTCTTC.